The next 27 T cell receptor beta chains were all read from a single sample in a study of T cell responses to AZD1222 COVID-19 vaccine. Here immunoSEQ multiplex PCR was the method, and the copy in TCRdb shows in-frame clones only, minus some. Found here are roughly 150,000 clones, 92% of them singletons; the top ten hold approximately 1.1%. The sample was peripheral blood, taken 28 days after the second AZD1222 dose. All receptors come from an adult who received the AZD1222 COVID-19 vaccine.

The chain uses TRBV25-1 and TRBJ1-1; D might be TRBD1 (5 bases). The V and J ends lost 5 bases and 4 bases respectively, with 14 bases between them. The CDR3 covers 14 residues. Germline V gene data show CDR1 as MGHDK and CDR2 as SYGVNS. CDR3 sequence: CASSPQGLGTEAFF. For the CDR3, the DNA is TGTGCCAGCAGTCCCCAGGGACTGGGCACTGAAGCTTTCTTT.

V usage is TRBV19 and J usage is TRBJ2-5; 8 bases align to TRBD2. The V gene's germline CDR1 is LNHDA and CDR2 SQIVND (reference sequence). Unmatched junction bases numbered 10, after V lost 3 bases and J lost 4 bases. CDR3 length: 16 amino acids. The CDR3, as DNA: TGTGCCAGTAGTATCCTTGCGGGGGGCGGAGGAGAGACCCAGTACTTC. This sequence encodes CASSILAGGGGETQYF.

This clone has only one observation. The gene calls are TRBV6-5 and TRBJ1-5; 8 bases line up with TRBD1. The J segment lost 0 bases and the V segment lost 6 bases, leaving 4 bases of the junction unmatched. The CDR3 loop spans 15 amino acids. Germline values: CDR1 MNHEY, CDR2 SVGAGI. The CDR3 protein is CASRGTGNSNQPQHF. DNA of the CDR3: TGTGCCAGCAGGGGGACAGGCAATAGCAATCAGCCCCAGCATTTT.

CDR3 sequence reads: CAWADSPEKLFF. In DNA form, the CDR3 reads TGTGCCTGGGCTGACAGCCCTGAAAAACTGTTTTTT. The chain recombines TRBV30 with TRBJ1-4, with TRBD1 as a possible D gene (5 bases). Germline V gene data show CDR1 as GTSNPN and CDR2 as SVGIG (reference sequence). This CDR3 has 12 amino acids. Deletions cut 5 bases from V and 7 bases from J, with 11 bases between.

The rearrangement uses TRBV16 and TRBJ1-1, with a weak D call TRBD1 (5 bases). The germline V gene has CDR1 KGHSY and CDR2 FQNENV. The CDR3 extends over 16 amino acids. The V and J ends lost 4 bases and 1 base respectively, with 16 bases between them. The chain's CDR3 is CASSPRGAGPNTEAFF. The CDR3 DNA sequence: TGTGCCAGCAGCCCCCGTGGGGCAGGGCCGAACACTGAAGCTTTCTTT.

The rearrangement joins TRBV6-5 to TRBJ1-1; D unresolved. Trimming took 6 bases from V and 0 from J, leaving 11 bases between them. This CDR3 contains 14 residues. The germline CDR1 and CDR2 sequences are MNHEY and SVGAGI. CDR3 DNA sequence: TGTGCCAGCAGACTATCGCCTTTGAACACTGAAGCTTTCTTT. This codes for CASRLSPLNTEAFF.

This CDR3 reads CASSPRQGPSTDTQYF. CDR3 in DNA: TGTGCCAGCAGCCCGAGACAGGGTCCTAGCACAGATACGCAGTATTTT. The chain is built from TRBV7-9 and TRBJ2-3, with TRBD1 identical over 7 bases. V shed 5 bases and J 0 bases; nucleotides not matched to a gene: 8. This CDR3 spans 16 amino acids. Germline CDR1 reads SEHNR; CDR2 reads FQNEAQ (reference sequence).

In the case of this clone: In the same sample, other DNA sequences code for this CDR3. The chain joins TRBV9 to TRBJ2-1; D perhaps matches TRBD2 (6 bases). This CDR3 is built from 15 residues. Germline CDR1 SGDLS, CDR2 YYNGEE. Trimming left V 0 bases short and J 1 base short, with 8 bases between. CDR3 bases: TGTGCCAGCAGCGTAGTGGGGGGTTCCTACAATGAGCAGTTCTTC. As protein: CASSVVGGSYNEQFF. The full variable domain, rest sourced from reference TRBV9 and TRBJ2-1, is DSGVTQTPKHLITATGQRVTLRCSPRSGDLSVYWYQQSLDQGLQFLIQYYNGEERAKGNILERFSAQQFPDLHSELNLSSLELGDSALYFCASSVVGGSYNEQFFGPGTRLTVL.

The chain joins TRBV25-1 to TRBJ2-1; the D call may be TRBD1 or TRBD2 (6 bases each). V gave up 6 bases and J gave up 3 bases, with 12 bases separating them. There are 14 residues in the CDR3. The V gene's germline CDR1 is MGHDK and CDR2 SYGVNS. The CDR3 protein is CASRTGRDYNEQFF. The DNA of the CDR3 is TGTGCCAGCAGAACAGGGCGGGACTACAATGAGCAGTTCTTC.

This CDR3 is CASRGGRGWTDTQYF. In DNA form, the CDR3 reads TGTGCCAGCAGGGGGGGGAGGGGGTGGACAGATACGCAGTATTTT. This chain joins TRBV6-5 and TRBJ2-3, with D possibly matching TRBD2 (7 bases). The length of the CDR3 is 15 residues. Germline CDR1 is MNHEY and CDR2 is SVGAGI. Trimming removed 6 bases at V and 3 bases at J, with 16 bases between.

V usage is TRBV2 and J usage is TRBJ2-4, with TRBD2 matching 8 bases. The CDR3 has 19 amino acids. The germline gives CDR1 SNHLY, CDR2 FYNNEI. V lost 7 bases, J lost 1 base, and 18 bases stayed unmatched. In nucleotides, the CDR3 is TGTGCCAGCATTCCAAAAGGACTAGCAGAGTGGGGGGCCAAAAACATTCAGTACTTC. This sequence encodes CASIPKGLAEWGAKNIQYF.

Of note for this clone: Other DNA sequences within the sample encode an identical CDR3. The V gene is TRBV5-1, the J gene TRBJ1-6; 9 bases are shared with TRBD1. V trimming: 0 bases; J trimming: 9 bases; junction bases outside the gene matches: 4. Germline V lookup: CDR1 SGHRS, CDR2 YFSETQ. The CDR3 runs to 15 residues. Here the CDR3 reads CASSLGDREASPLHF. In nucleotides, the CDR3 is TGCGCCAGCAGCTTGGGGGACAGGGAGGCTTCACCCCTCCACTTT.

This chain uses TRBV9 with TRBJ1-2; D ambiguous. Germline CDR1 and CDR2: SGDLS and YYNGEE. V gave up 2 bases and J gave up 5 bases, with 10 bases separating them. The CDR3 spans 13 residues. Here the CDR3 DNA reads TGTGCCAGCAGCGTGGGTCAAAGGTATGGCTACACCTTC. Its translation: CASSVGQRYGYTF.

A few counts support this clone. The chain uses TRBV27 and TRBJ1-5; the D is unclear. This CDR3 spans 14 amino acids. Germline loops: CDR1 MNHEY, CDR2 SMNVEV (reference sequence). Deletions cut 5 bases from V and 6 bases from J, with 14 bases between. The CDR3 here is CASSPQAVGQPQHF. The CDR3 nucleotides are TGTGCCAGCAGTCCTCAGGCTGTAGGTCAGCCCCAGCATTTT.

This chain joins TRBV2 and TRBJ2-1; D is unresolved. The CDR3 is made up of 14 amino acids. The V end lost 1 base, the J end lost 0 bases, and 4 bases lay between the germline ends. Germline-derived CDR1 and CDR2 are SNHLY and FYNNEI. The CDR3 loop reads CASSEEYSYNEQFF. The CDR3 bases are TGTGCCAGCAGTGAAGAGTACTCCTACAATGAGCAGTTCTTC.

The chain carries TRBV7-2 and TRBJ1-2, with D tentatively TRBD1 (5 bases). Per the germline V gene, CDR1 is SGHTA and CDR2 is FQGNSA. The CDR3 contains 16 residues. Trimming took 3 bases from V and 6 from J, leaving 20 bases between them. The CDR3 sequence is CASSLRSLGPEDGYTF. CDR3 bases: TGTGCCAGCAGCTTGAGGAGCCTGGGGCCAGAAGATGGCTACACCTTC.

This chain links TRBV5-1 with TRBJ2-7, with 8 nucleotides matching TRBD2. The CDR3 consists of 14 residues. Germline V gene sequence: CDR1 SGHRS, CDR2 YFSETQ. After removal of 2 bases from V and 1 base from J, the junction contained 2 bases not matched to a gene. CDR3 protein: CASSFREGSYEQYF. CDR3 sequence (DNA): TGCGCCAGCAGCTTCCGGGAGGGGTCCTACGAGCAGTACTTC.

The chain links TRBV30 to TRBJ1-6; TRBD1 matches 10 bases. CDR3 size: 18 residues. The V gene's germline CDR1 is GTSNPN and CDR2 SVGIG (reference sequence). V lost 0 bases to trimming and J lost 2 bases; unmatched junction nucleotides: 7. The CDR3 spells CAWSVSRTGGPYNSPLHF. The CDR3, as DNA: TGTGCCTGGAGTGTATCAAGGACAGGGGGACCCTATAATTCACCCCTCCACTTT.

At least ten counts were recorded for this clone. The chain links TRBV7-9 to TRBJ1-1; no definite D call. Trimming removed 7 bases at V and 6 bases at J, with 15 bases between. The CDR3 covers 13 residues. The germline gives CDR1 SEHNR, CDR2 FQNEAQ (reference sequence). The CDR3 coding sequence is TGTGCCAGCACCCCCACGGTAAGATCTGAAGCTTTCTTT. Its protein is CASTPTVRSEAFF.

This chain joins TRBV6-5 and TRBJ2-7; TRBD1 aligns across 7 bases. Unmatched junction bases numbered 9, after V lost 7 bases and J lost 0 bases. This CDR3 is 15 amino acids long. CDR1 MNHEY and CDR2 SVGAGI come from the germline V gene. The CDR3: CASTPDRASSYEQYF. The CDR3, as DNA: TGTGCCAGCACCCCAGACAGGGCTAGCTCCTACGAGCAGTACTTC.

This chain joins TRBV11-2 and TRBJ2-7; D is unresolved. Trimming cost V 2 bases and J 1 base, with 9 bases left between them. Per the germline V gene, CDR1 is SGHAT and CDR2 is FQNNGV. The CDR3 runs 14 residues. The CDR3 DNA reads TGTGCCAGCAGCTTACTGATCGGATCCTACGAGCAGTACTTC. Its translation: CASSLLIGSYEQYF. Using reference TRBV11-2 and TRBJ2-7 for the parts outside the CDR3, the full variable domain is EAGVAQSPRYKIIEKRQSVAFWCNPISGHATLYWYQQILGQGPKLLIQFQNNGVVDDSQLPKDRFSAERLKGVDSTLKIQPAKLEDSAVYLCASSLLIGSYEQYFGPGTRLTVT.

The chain uses TRBV2 and TRBJ1-1, with unresolved D. The CDR3 sequence is 14 residues long. V was cut by 7 bases and J by 2 bases, with 14 bases left in between. The germline CDR1 and CDR2 sequences are SNHLY and FYNNEI. CDR3 sequence: CASTPSSTNTEAFF. CDR3 sequence (DNA): TGTGCCAGCACCCCGAGTAGTACCAACACTGAAGCTTTCTTT.

This clone was seen only once. The J gene is TRBJ2-5, the V gene TRBV6-5, with 7 positions matching TRBD2. The CDR3 runs 16 residues. Trimming cost V 0 bases and J 7 bases; bases outside gene matches: 11. Germline assignment: CDR1 MNHEY and CDR2 SVGAGI. This chain's CDR3 is CASSYSPAGSFGTQYF. CDR3 nucleotide sequence: TGTGCCAGCAGTTACTCGCCAGCGGGGAGCTTCGGGACCCAGTACTTC.

Remarks on this clone: Additional DNA sequences in this sample encode the identical CDR3. The rearrangement joins TRBV18 to TRBJ1-2; a possible D gene is TRBD1 (5 bases). The CDR3 consists of 15 residues. With 3 bases removed from V and 0 bases from J, the gap between germline ends came to 11 bases. Looked up from germline, CDR1 is KGHSH and CDR2 is LQKENI. The CDR3 DNA follows: TGTGCCAGCTCACCTGGGGACCGCGCTAACTATGGCTACACCTTC. Translated, it gives CASSPGDRANYGYTF.

This rearrangement joins TRBV19 to TRBJ2-7; TRBD1 matches 8 bases. The CDR3 is 16 amino acids. Looked up from germline, CDR1 is LNHDA and CDR2 is SQIVND (reference sequence). V lost 3 bases to trimming and J lost 1 base; unmatched junction nucleotides: 8. The CDR3 nucleotides read TGTGCCAGTAGTATCCGGGGGACAGGTCGTTCCTACGAGCAGTACTTC. Translation: CASSIRGTGRSYEQYF.

V gene TRBV30 combines with J gene TRBJ1-1; D unresolved. V lost 4 bases to trimming and J lost 0 bases, with 3 bases between them. Germline V gives CDR1 GTSNPN, CDR2 SVGIG (reference sequence). The CDR3 extends over 11 amino acids. This CDR3 reads CAWTLNTEAFF. The CDR3 DNA reads TGTGCCTGGACCCTGAACACTGAAGCTTTCTTT.

This chain uses TRBV6-5 with TRBJ1-5; tentative D call: TRBD1 (6 bases). The CDR3 is 15 residues long. Germline V gives CDR1 MNHEY, CDR2 SVGAGI. The V and J ends lost 5 bases and 1 base respectively, with 12 bases between them. The CDR3 nucleotides are TGTGCCAGCAGTCCCCGACAGGCCAGCAATCAGCCCCAGCATTTT. Translation gives CASSPRQASNQPQHF.